This record covers a single T cell receptor beta chain. Its antigen remains unknown. This specimen belongs to a study of breast tumors, draining lymph nodes, adjacent tissues. General study findings and limits: That most tumor T cells come from lymph nodes remained unproven. Luminal-like breast cancer showed significantly greater tumor-nontumor repertoire similarity than basal-like breast cancer did.

Samples came from axillary lymph nodes draining the breast cancer. TCRdb re-called the multiplex PCR reads with MiXCR, one entry per CDR3 protein. Here the sample spans some 170,000 distinct CDR3 sequences, approximately 33% being singletons. The sequencing input was axillary lymph node tissue. The receptor's source is a female donor with breast cancer. Some clones in this sample may be carry-over from other donors' samples.

CDR3 loop: CASGTTSRETQYF. In DNA form, the CDR3 reads TGCGCCAGCGGGACGACTAGCCGAGAGACCCAGTACTTC. V is TRBV10-2 and J is TRBJ2-5; TRBD2 matches at 7 bases. J was trimmed by 4 bases and V by 8 bases; bases with no gene match: 7. The CDR3 runs 13 residues. The germline gives CDR1 WSHSY, CDR2 SAAADI.